This section outlines one T cell receptor (beta chain) sequence together with its context. Antigen unknown. Libraries were prepared by immunoSEQ multiplex PCR; TCRdb keeps only in-frame clonotypes and omits some of them. Of 50,000 to 55,000 clones detected, 75% to 90% appear once; the ten largest clones hold about a tenth. The CDR3 consists of 15 residues. The V and J ends lost 6 bases and 2 bases, in that order; junction bases with no gene match: 7. CDR1 MRHNA and CDR2 SNTAGT come from the germline V gene. This entry belongs to a study of OX40 agonist ivuxolimab in advanced cancers. Study-wide results and caveats: With doses of 0.1-3.0 mg/kg, partial responders showed among the lowest clonal expansion.

The receptor comes from an adult with an advanced solid tumor such as melanoma, head and neck, liver or kidney cancer. V is TRBV6-4 and J is TRBJ2-7, with 10 bases aligning to TRBD1. The source material was CD4+ or CD8+ T cells sorted from blood, sampled in a trial of the OX40 agonist ivuxolimab. The CDR3 bases are TGTGCCAGCAGATCACCGGGACAGGGGCCCTACGAGCAGTACTTC. Protein sequence: CASRSPGQGPYEQYF.